One sample yielded the 20 T cell receptor beta chains listed below, sequenced in a study of blood T cell repertoires in COVID-19. Measured with immunoSEQ multiplex PCR; TCRdb has only the in-frame clones, and not every one. The sample holds roughly 430,000 clones, 88% seen once. What was sequenced was PBMCs or T cells enriched from blood (not recorded which). The receptor set was obtained from a woman in her thirties or forties with acute COVID-19.

The chain has TRBV5-8 and TRBJ1-1; TRBD1 matches 7 bases. V shed 4 bases, J shed 1 base, and the junction held 13 bases outside the gene matches. Germline CDR1 SGHTS, CDR2 YDEGEE. The CDR3 totals 17 residues. The CDR3 is CASSHRLRTGPNTEAFF. The CDR3 DNA sequence: TGTGCCAGCAGCCACCGCCTTAGGACAGGCCCGAACACTGAAGCTTTCTTT.

The chain uses TRBV27 and TRBJ1-3; 9 bases agree with TRBD1. The CDR3 is made up of 16 amino acids. Germline CDR1 MNHEY, CDR2 SMNVEV (reference sequence). Trimming took 6 bases from V and 6 from J; bases not matched to a gene: 12. The CDR3 sequence: CASSSSLRDRENTIYF. In DNA form, the CDR3 reads TGTGCCAGCAGCTCATCCCTCCGGGACAGGGAAAACACCATATATTTT.

This chain uses TRBV2 with TRBJ2-5, with 7 bases fitting TRBD2. Per the germline V gene, CDR1 is SNHLY and CDR2 is FYNNEI. J was trimmed by 1 base and V by 5 bases; bases with no gene match: 4. The CDR3 totals 14 residues. The CDR3 sequence is CASSYGTTQETQYF. Written as DNA, the CDR3 is TGTGCCAGCAGTTACGGGACTACCCAAGAGACCCAGTACTTC.

This chain links TRBV25-1 with TRBJ1-6; D uncertain. The CDR3 loop spans 13 amino acids. Germline lookup yields CDR1 MGHDK and CDR2 SYGVNS. The V gene lost 8 bases and the J gene lost 9 bases, with 14 bases spanning the gap. The CDR3 coding sequence is TGTGCCAGCCGACATTCCACTCGTTCACCCCTCCACTTT. Protein product: CASRHSTRSPLHF. Full variable domain (remainder filled in from reference TRBV25-1 and TRBJ1-6): EADIYQTPRYLVIGTGKKITLECSQTMGHDKMYWYQQDPGMELHLIHYSYGVNSTEKGDLSSESTVSRIRTEHFPLTLESARPSHTSQYLCASRHSTRSPLHFGNGTRLTVT.

The chain links TRBV9 to TRBJ2-2; TRBD2 aligns across 8 bases. Germline V gene sequence: CDR1 SGDLS, CDR2 YYNGEE. The CDR3 covers 15 residues. The V segment lost 3 bases and the J segment 2 bases; nucleotides outside the gene matches: 3. DNA of the CDR3: TGTGCCAGCAGCGGGCGGGGGGCAAACACCGGGGAGCTGTTTTTT. Translated: CASSGRGANTGELFF.

The gene calls are TRBV4-1 and TRBJ2-3, with 8 bases aligning to TRBD2. The J segment lost 4 bases and the V segment lost 1 base, leaving 13 bases of the junction unmatched. The CDR3 contains 18 residues. Germline lookup yields CDR1 MGHRA and CDR2 YSYEKL. For the CDR3, the DNA is TGCGCCAGCAGCCAAGTCTCCCGTGGGCGGGGGGACGCAGATACGCAGTATTTT. Protein product: CASSQVSRGRGDADTQYF.

J is TRBJ2-7 and V is TRBV2; D may be TRBD2 (6 bases). V was cut by 0 bases and J by 4 bases, with 16 bases left in between. The CDR3 has 16 amino acids. Germline CDR1 reads SNHLY; CDR2 reads FYNNEI. The CDR3 DNA is TGTGCCAGCAGTGAAGCTGCCCCTAGCGTTGGGTACGAGCAGTACTTC. As protein: CASSEAAPSVGYEQYF. Drawing the rest from reference TRBV2 and TRBJ2-7, the complete variable domain is EPEVTQTPSHQVTQMGQEVILRCVPISNHLYFYWYRQILGQKVEFLVSFYNNEISEKSEIFDDQFSVERPDGSNFTLKIRSTKLEDSAMYFCASSEAAPSVGYEQYFGPGTRLTVT.

The chain links TRBV29-1 to TRBJ2-7; 8 nucleotides agree with TRBD1. V was clipped by 6 bases and J by 6 bases; unmatched bases: 4. CDR3 size: 11 residues. The V gene's germline CDR1 is SQVTM and CDR2 ANQGSEA. The CDR3 protein is CSVHRGAEQYF. In nucleotides, the CDR3 is TGCAGCGTCCACAGGGGGGCCGAGCAGTACTTC.

The chain couples TRBV29-1 to TRBJ2-3, with TRBD1 identical over 10 bases. The CDR3 length is 15 residues. After removal of 7 bases from V and 8 bases from J, the junction contained 15 bases not matched to a gene. The V gene's germline CDR1 is SQVTM and CDR2 ANQGSEA. CDR3 loop: CSADRTGGVPSTQYF. The CDR3 DNA reads TGCAGCGCTGACCGGACAGGGGGAGTCCCTAGTACGCAGTATTTT.

The chain joins TRBV5-4 to TRBJ2-7, with 10 bases aligning to TRBD2. The CDR3 loop spans 15 amino acids. Trimming at V came to 5 bases and at J to 0 bases, leaving 5 bases not matched to a gene. Germline values: CDR1 SGHNT, CDR2 YYREEE (reference sequence). The CDR3, as DNA: TGTGCCAGCAGTAGCGGGGGGCCGAGCTCCTACGAGCAGTACTTC. Encoded protein: CASSSGGPSSYEQYF.

This chain's CDR3 is CASSLEGRDYEQYF. In nucleotides, the CDR3 is TGCGCCAGCAGCTTGGAAGGCAGGGACTACGAGCAGTACTTC. The V call is TRBV5-1, the J call TRBJ2-7, with D possibly being TRBD1 (5 bases). CDR3 size: 14 residues. CDR1 is SGHRS, CDR2 YFSETQ, per germline. V lost 0 bases and J 3 bases, leaving 10 bases between the germline ends.

V and J are TRBV3-1 (or the pseudogene TRBV3-2) and TRBJ1-3, with D hard to call. The germline gives CDR1 LGHDT, CDR2 YNNKEL (reference sequence). Trimming left V 3 bases short and J 4 bases short, with 7 bases between. CDR3 length: 13 amino acids. The CDR3 DNA is TGTGCCAGCAGCCACGGTGTAGGAAACACCATATATTTT. It yields the protein CASSHGVGNTIYF.

This clone was observed once. This sample includes further DNA sequences coding for the same CDR3. The chain couples TRBV5-1 to TRBJ2-1, with D maybe TRBD2 (6 bases). CDR1 and CDR2 from the germline V gene are SGHRS and YFSETQ. V lost 0 bases and J 0 bases, leaving 10 bases between the germline ends. The CDR3 extends over 16 amino acids. DNA for the CDR3: TGCGCCAGCAGCTTGGTCGCGGGGAGCTCCTACAATGAGCAGTTCTTC. It is translated as CASSLVAGSSYNEQFF.

This chain uses TRBV3-1 (or the pseudogene TRBV3-2) with TRBJ2-3; tentative D call: TRBD2 (6 bases). Germline CDR1 is LGHDT and CDR2 is YNNKEL (reference sequence). The CDR3 is 14 residues long. The V end lost 2 bases, the J end lost 8 bases, and 14 bases lay between the germline ends. CDR3 in amino acids: CASSQFGSTGTQYF. CDR3 DNA sequence: TGTGCCAGCAGCCAATTCGGGAGTACGGGTACGCAGTATTTT.

The V and J genes are TRBV19 and TRBJ1-5, with D tentatively TRBD1 (6 bases). The length of the CDR3 is 17 residues. Trimming removed 0 bases at V and 2 bases at J, with 14 bases between. Germline V gene lookup returns CDR1 LNHDA and CDR2 SQIVND (reference sequence). CDR3 nucleotides: TGTGCCAGTAGTATAGATCAAGGGGGTCTTGGCAATCAGCCCCAGCATTTT. This codes for CASSIDQGGLGNQPQHF.

This chain uses TRBV5-8 with TRBJ2-1; TRBD2 matches 11 bases. In germline, CDR1 is SGHTS, CDR2 YDEGEE. J lost 2 bases, V lost 2 bases, and 3 bases had no gene match. The CDR3 is 16 residues long. In nucleotides, the CDR3 is TGTGCCAGCAGCTTCGTAGCGGGGGGGACCTACAATGAGCAGTTCTTC. Protein sequence: CASSFVAGGTYNEQFF.

The V call is TRBV19, the J call TRBJ1-1; a possible D gene is TRBD1 (5 bases). The CDR3 is made up of 15 amino acids. Germline values: CDR1 LNHDA, CDR2 SQIVND (reference sequence). The V end was cut by 5 bases, the J end by 1 base, with 14 bases between. DNA of the CDR3: TGTGCCAGTAGTCTCCCAGGGATCGCGAACACTGAAGCTTTCTTT. Protein product: CASSLPGIANTEAFF.

The chain has TRBV18 and TRBJ2-2; 7 positions match TRBD2. Germline CDR1 KGHSH, CDR2 LQKENI. V dropped 2 bases and J dropped 5; count of bases not matched to a gene: 5. This CDR3 region has 15 residues. CDR3 protein: CASSPEREGTGELFF. The CDR3 region has the DNA TGTGCCAGCTCACCAGAAAGGGAGGGGACCGGGGAGCTGTTTTTT.

The J gene is TRBJ2-1, the V gene TRBV20-1, with TRBD2 matching over 11 bases. V trimming: 3 bases; J trimming: 4 bases; junction bases outside the gene matches: 5. The germline V gene encodes CDR1 DFQATT and CDR2 SNEGSKA (reference sequence). CDR3 size: 15 residues. The CDR3: CSASPTSGGYNEQFF. The CDR3 DNA reads as TGCAGTGCTAGTCCAACTAGCGGGGGTTACAATGAGCAGTTCTTC.

The chain combines TRBV30 with TRBJ1-1; D possibly corresponds to TRBD1 (6 bases). Trimming cost V 3 bases and J 5 bases, with 22 bases left between them. CDR1 GTSNPN and CDR2 SVGIG come from the germline V gene (reference sequence). The CDR3 covers 16 residues. In DNA, the CDR3 is TGTGCCTGGAGGGGGGGGCCAAGGGGAGATAGAACTGAAGCTTTCTTT. This translates into CAWRGGPRGDRTEAFF. The full variable domain, in which reference TRBV30 and TRBJ1-1 provide the parts outside the CDR3, is SQTIHQWPATLVQPVGSPLSLECTVEGTSNPNLYWYRQAAGRGLQLLFYSVGIGQISSEVPQNLSASRPQDRQFILSSKKLLLSDSGFYLCAWRGGPRGDRTEAFFGQGTRLTVV.